This T cell receptor (beta chain) was recorded in a study of blood T cell repertoires in COVID-19. Germline CDR1 is LGHDT and CDR2 is YNNKEL (reference sequence). The CDR3 contains 13 residues. J gave up 4 bases and V 3 bases, and 1 base lay outside the gene matches. Original analysis: From reference gene primer amplification, estimates of nucleated cell counts were derived. The method was immunoSEQ multiplex PCR; TCRdb's version includes in-frame clones alone and lacks a portion of them. Clone size and V and J calls were adopted from that table, with D and trimming inferred from the DNA. The data hold some 27,000 clones, with around 90% observed a single time.

The chain employs TRBV3-1 (or the pseudogene TRBV3-2) and TRBJ1-2, with 8 bases fitting TRBD1. Sequenced input: peripheral blood. The receptor comes from a human donor in a cohort sampled during active COVID-19. Here the CDR3 reads CASSHRGPYGYTF. CDR3 coding DNA: TGTGCCAGCAGCCACAGGGGGCCCTATGGCTACACCTTC.